This T cell receptor (beta chain) comes out of a study of T cell changes during pregnancy in multiple sclerosis. Only in-frame clones appear in the TCRdb table, and some are missing; sequencing was by immunoSEQ multiplex PCR. The data show roughly 110,000 clones, around 90% seen once. CDR3 length equals 16 residues. Germline lookup yields CDR1 SGHRS and CDR2 YFSETQ. V was cut by 1 base and J by 4 bases, with 16 bases left in between. V is TRBV5-1 and J is TRBJ2-3, with a tentative D call TRBD1 (5 bases). The TCR sequence derives from a female donor in good health, enrolled as a control in a pregnancy study. The material was peripheral blood, obtained in the third trimester of pregnancy. The CDR3 loop reads CASSLTGHQEADTQYF. The DNA of the CDR3 is TGCGCCAGCAGCTTGACTGGACACCAAGAGGCAGATACGCAGTATTTT.